The count of the clone carrying this T cell receptor beta chain is one. What it binds is not known. Sequencing used immunoSEQ multiplex PCR; TCRdb keeps in-frame clones, though not all of them. This sample has approximately 77,000 clones, with approximately 85% found just once. This sample was taken from a study of T cell responses to AZD1222 COVID-19 vaccine. Study-wide findings and caveats: Across spike, vaccine-associated CD4 TCRs were found, dominant at 160-218 and 743-854.

The germline V gene has CDR1 MNHEY and CDR2 SVGAGI. CDR3 length: 13 amino acids. The germline V and J ends were trimmed by 7 bases and 2 bases, with 11 bases remaining between them. V and J are TRBV6-5 and TRBJ1-2; possibly TRBD1 for D (5 bases). This TCR derives from an adult who received the AZD1222 COVID-19 vaccine. The source material was peripheral blood, sampled 28 days after the second AZD1222 dose. DNA for the CDR3: TGTGCCAGCATACCCGGGGCGAACTATGGCTACACCTTC. It specifies CASIPGANYGYTF.